Only a few counts were recorded for the clone carrying this TCR beta chain. Its antigen is still unknown. iRepertoire HTBI primers and Arm-PCR of CDR3 regions built TCR beta libraries. MiXCR, run by TCRdb on the multiplex PCR reads, gives a single entry per CDR3 protein. The sample holds 350,000 to 450,000 distinct CDR3 sequences, about 15% seen once. This sample was included in a study of regulatory T cells in long-lasting Graves disease. CDR3 length: 14 residues. The V gene lost 4 bases and the J gene lost 4 bases, with 14 bases spanning the gap. CDR1 and CDR2 (germline): LNHDA, SQIVND (reference sequence). Overall study results and limits: Segments TRBV28, TRBJ1-2 and TRBJ2-5 showed preferential usage in persistent disease.

The time point: newly diagnosed GD, antithyroid drugs for less than 3 months. Scientists built the TCR library using RNA that was extracted from PBMCs. The same data also went into a second study, on T cells in Graves' hyperthyroidism and ophthalmopathy. That study adds: Lactation, pregnancy, other autoimmune disease or uncontrolled infection led to exclusion of patients.

This TCR was recovered from a woman in her 30s with Graves disease. V and J are TRBV19 and TRBJ2-7; D is unresolved. The specimen comprised peripheral blood mononuclear cells (PBMCs), sampled at new diagnosis, from a patient treated with antithyroid drugs. CDR3: CASSTSRLGYEQYF. DNA for the CDR3: TGTGCCAGTAGTACCTCGCGCCTCGGGTACGAGCAGTACTTC.